This T cell receptor beta chain stems from a study of blood T cell repertoires in COVID-19. For the study at large: Acute and convalescent COVID-19 samples came from the United States, Italy and Spain.

The germline V gene has CDR1 MNHEY and CDR2 SVGAGI. The CDR3 runs to 16 residues. Trimming cost V 2 bases and J 1 base, with 14 bases left between them. On this clone: Other nucleotide sequences in the sample specify the same CDR3.

Using immunoSEQ multiplex PCR, the repertoire was profiled, and TCRdb retains in-frame clones only, with some absent. The data hold some 70,000 clones, with 65% to 80% observed a single time. The source is a woman aged 45-60 years with acute or convalescent COVID-19. The specimen was peripheral blood. V is TRBV6-5 and J is TRBJ1-1, with D perhaps matching TRBD1 (6 bases). The CDR3: CASSYGRGAGNTEAFF. The CDR3 region has the DNA TGTGCCAGCAGTTACGGGCGGGGGGCGGGGAACACTGAAGCTTTCTTT.